This T cell receptor beta chain emerged from a study of CD8 T cells in Susac syndrome. The germline V gene encodes CDR1 LGHDT and CDR2 YNNKEL (reference sequence). The germline V and J ends were trimmed by 4 bases and 1 base, with 13 bases remaining between them. The CDR3 length is 16 residues. cDNA came from roughly 0.5 to 1 ug RNA primed by random hexamers. TCRdb passed the immunoSEQ multiplex PCR reads through MiXCR, listing each CDR3 protein once. The data contain 120,000 or so distinct CDR3 sequences, around 94% of them singletons. The material sequenced was CD8+ T cells from PBMCs. This TCR was sampled from a human donor with Susac syndrome. This sequence joins TRBV3-1 and TRBJ2-2, with D tentatively TRBD1 (6 bases). CDR3 in DNA: TGTGCCAGCAGCCGGTCCTTGACAGGGAACACCGGGGAGCTGTTTTTT. Translated, it gives CASSRSLTGNTGELFF.